The entry that follows covers one T cell receptor beta chain sequence. This record comes from a study of T cells after somatic rescue of genetic block. TCRdb's table, derived via immunoSEQ multiplex PCR, lists solely in-frame clones and lacks some. The sample has 68,000 or so clones; less than 95% are singletons. V shed 5 bases and J shed 5 bases, with 8 bases lying between them. CDR3 length equals 12 residues. CDR1 and CDR2 (germline): SGHRS, YFSETQ. This rearrangement joins TRBV5-1 to TRBJ2-1, with a tentative D call TRBD2 (5 bases). Sequenced input: peripheral blood mononuclear cells (PBMCs). This receptor was taken from a man aged 35 to 55. CDR3 DNA: TGCGCCAGCAGGGGAGTGAACAATGAGCAGTTCTTC. This sequence encodes CASRGVNNEQFF.